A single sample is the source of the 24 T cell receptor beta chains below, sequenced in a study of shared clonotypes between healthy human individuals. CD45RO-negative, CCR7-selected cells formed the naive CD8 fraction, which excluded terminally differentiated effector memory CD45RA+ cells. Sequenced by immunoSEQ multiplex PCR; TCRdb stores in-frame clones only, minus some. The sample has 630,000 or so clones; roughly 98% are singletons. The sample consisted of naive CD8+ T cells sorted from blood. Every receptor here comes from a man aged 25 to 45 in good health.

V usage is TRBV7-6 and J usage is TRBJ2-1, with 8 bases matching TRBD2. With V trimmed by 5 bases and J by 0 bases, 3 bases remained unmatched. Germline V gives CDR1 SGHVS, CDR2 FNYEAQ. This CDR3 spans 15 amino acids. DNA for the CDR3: TGTGCCAGCAGCCAGAGCGGGAGCTCCTACAATGAGCAGTTCTTC. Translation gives CASSQSGSSYNEQFF. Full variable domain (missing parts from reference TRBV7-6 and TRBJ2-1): GAGVSQSPRYKVTKRGQDVALRCDPISGHVSLYWYRQALGQGPEFLTYFNYEAQQDKSGLPNDRFSAERPEGSISTLTIQRTEQRDSAMYRCASSQSGSSYNEQFFGPGTRLTVL.

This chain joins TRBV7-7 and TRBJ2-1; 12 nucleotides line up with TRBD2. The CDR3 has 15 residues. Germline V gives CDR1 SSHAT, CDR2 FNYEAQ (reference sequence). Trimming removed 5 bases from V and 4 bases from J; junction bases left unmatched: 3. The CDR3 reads CASSPGLAGYNEQFF. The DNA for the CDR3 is TGTGCCAGCAGCCCTGGACTAGCGGGATACAATGAGCAGTTCTTC.

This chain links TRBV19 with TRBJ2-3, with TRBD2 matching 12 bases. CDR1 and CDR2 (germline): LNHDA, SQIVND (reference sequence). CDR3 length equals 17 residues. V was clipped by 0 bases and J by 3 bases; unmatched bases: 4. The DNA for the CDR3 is TGTGCCAGTAGTATAGAGACTAGCGGGAGTTTAACAGATACGCAGTATTTT. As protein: CASSIETSGSLTDTQYF.

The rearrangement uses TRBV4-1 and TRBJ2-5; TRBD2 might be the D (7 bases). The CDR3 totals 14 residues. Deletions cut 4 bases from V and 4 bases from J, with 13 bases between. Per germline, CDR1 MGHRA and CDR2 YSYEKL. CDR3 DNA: TGCGCCAGCAGCCTCGGGGGGCCCCGAGAGACCCAGTACTTC. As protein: CASSLGGPRETQYF.

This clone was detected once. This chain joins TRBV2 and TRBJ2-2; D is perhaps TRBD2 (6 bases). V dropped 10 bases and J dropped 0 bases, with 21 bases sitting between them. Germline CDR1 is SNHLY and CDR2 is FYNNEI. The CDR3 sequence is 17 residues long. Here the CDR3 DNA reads TGTGCCATCATTGTCCCGGGACTTCCACCGAACACCGGGGAGCTGTTTTTT. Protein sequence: CAIIVPGLPPNTGELFF.

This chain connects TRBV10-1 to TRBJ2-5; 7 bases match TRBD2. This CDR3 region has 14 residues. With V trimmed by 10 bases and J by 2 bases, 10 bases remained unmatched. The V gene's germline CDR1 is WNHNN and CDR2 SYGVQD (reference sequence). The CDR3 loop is CAKDTKRGQETQYF. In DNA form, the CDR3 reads TGCGCCAAAGACACTAAGCGGGGACAAGAGACCCAGTACTTC.

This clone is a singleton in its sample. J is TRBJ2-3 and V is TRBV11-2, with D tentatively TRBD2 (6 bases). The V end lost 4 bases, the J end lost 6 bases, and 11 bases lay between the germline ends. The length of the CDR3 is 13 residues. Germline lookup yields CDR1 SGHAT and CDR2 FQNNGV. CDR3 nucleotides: TGTGCCAGCAGCTCAAATGGGGGGGATACGCAGTATTTT. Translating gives CASSSNGGDTQYF. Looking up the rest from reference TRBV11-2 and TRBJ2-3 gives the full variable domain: EAGVAQSPRYKIIEKRQSVAFWCNPISGHATLYWYQQILGQGPKLLIQFQNNGVVDDSQLPKDRFSAERLKGVDSTLKIQPAKLEDSAVYLCASSSNGGDTQYFGPGTRLTVL.

The CDR3 reads CASRANEQFF. For the CDR3, the DNA is TGTGCCAGCAGAGCAAATGAGCAGTTCTTC. The chain combines TRBV2 with TRBJ2-1, with D hard to call. Deletions cut 6 bases from V and 7 bases from J, with 4 bases between. CDR1 and CDR2 (germline): SNHLY, FYNNEI. There are 10 residues in the CDR3.

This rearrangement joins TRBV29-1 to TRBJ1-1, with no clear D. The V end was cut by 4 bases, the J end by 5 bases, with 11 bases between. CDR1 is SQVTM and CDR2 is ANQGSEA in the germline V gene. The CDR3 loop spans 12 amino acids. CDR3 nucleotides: TGCAGCGTTGTTACATCGGGAACTGAAGCTTTCTTT. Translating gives CSVVTSGTEAFF. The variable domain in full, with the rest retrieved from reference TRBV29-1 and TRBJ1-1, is SAVISQKPSRDICQRGTSLTIQCQVDSQVTMMFWYRQQPGQSLTLIATANQGSEATYESGFVIDKFPISRPNLTFSTLTVSNMSPEDSSIYLCSVVTSGTEAFFGQGTRLTVV.

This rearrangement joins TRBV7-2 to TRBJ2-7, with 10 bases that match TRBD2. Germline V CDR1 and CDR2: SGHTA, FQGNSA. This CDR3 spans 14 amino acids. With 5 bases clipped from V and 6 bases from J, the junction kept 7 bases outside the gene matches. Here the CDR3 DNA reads TGTGCCAGCAGCGGAGGGGGACTAGCGCTCGAGCAGTACTTC. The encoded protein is CASSGGGLALEQYF.

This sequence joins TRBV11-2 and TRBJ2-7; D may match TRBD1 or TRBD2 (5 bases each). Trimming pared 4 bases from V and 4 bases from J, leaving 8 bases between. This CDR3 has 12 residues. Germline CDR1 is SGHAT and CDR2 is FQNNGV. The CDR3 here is CASSSEGYEQYF. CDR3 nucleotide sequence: TGTGCCAGCAGCTCCGAGGGGTACGAGCAGTACTTC.

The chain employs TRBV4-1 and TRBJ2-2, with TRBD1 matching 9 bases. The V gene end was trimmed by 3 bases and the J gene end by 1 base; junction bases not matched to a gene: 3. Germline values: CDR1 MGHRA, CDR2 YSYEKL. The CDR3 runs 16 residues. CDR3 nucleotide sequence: TGCGCCAGCAGCCATTGGACAGGGGAGAACACCGGGGAGCTGTTTTTT. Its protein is CASSHWTGENTGELFF.

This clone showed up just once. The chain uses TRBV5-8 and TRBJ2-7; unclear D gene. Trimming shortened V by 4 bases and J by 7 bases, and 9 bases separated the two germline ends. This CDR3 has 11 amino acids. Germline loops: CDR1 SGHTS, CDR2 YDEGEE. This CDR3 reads CASSRAGEQYF. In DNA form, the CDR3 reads TGTGCCAGCAGCCGCGCTGGGGAGCAGTACTTC.

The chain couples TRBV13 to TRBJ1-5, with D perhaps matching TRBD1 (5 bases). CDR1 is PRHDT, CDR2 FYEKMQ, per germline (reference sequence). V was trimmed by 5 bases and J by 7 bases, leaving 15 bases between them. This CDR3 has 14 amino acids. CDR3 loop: CASSAEGSGQPQHF. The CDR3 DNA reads TGTGCCAGCAGCGCAGAGGGGTCTGGCCAGCCCCAGCATTTT.

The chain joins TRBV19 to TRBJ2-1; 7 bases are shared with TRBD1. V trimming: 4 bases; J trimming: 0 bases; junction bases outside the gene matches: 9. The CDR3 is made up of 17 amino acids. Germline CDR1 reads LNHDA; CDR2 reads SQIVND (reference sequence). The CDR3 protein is CASSKRGGSLSYNEQFF. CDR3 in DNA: TGTGCCAGTAGTAAAAGAGGGGGCTCCCTCTCCTACAATGAGCAGTTCTTC.

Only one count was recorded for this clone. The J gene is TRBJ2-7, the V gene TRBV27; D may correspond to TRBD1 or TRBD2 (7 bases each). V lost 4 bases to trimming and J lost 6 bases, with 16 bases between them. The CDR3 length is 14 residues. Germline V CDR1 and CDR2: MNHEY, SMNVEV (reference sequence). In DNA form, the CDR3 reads TGTGCCAGCAGTTCCCGGGGGGAGGGGGCCGAGCAGTACTTC. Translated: CASSSRGEGAEQYF.

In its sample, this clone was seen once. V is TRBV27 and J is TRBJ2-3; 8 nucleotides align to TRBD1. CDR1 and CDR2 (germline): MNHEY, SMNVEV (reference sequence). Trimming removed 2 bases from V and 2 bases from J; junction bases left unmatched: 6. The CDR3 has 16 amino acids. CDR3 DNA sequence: TGTGCCAGCAGTTTAAGCACAGGGGGAACCACAGATACGCAGTATTTT. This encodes CASSLSTGGTTDTQYF.

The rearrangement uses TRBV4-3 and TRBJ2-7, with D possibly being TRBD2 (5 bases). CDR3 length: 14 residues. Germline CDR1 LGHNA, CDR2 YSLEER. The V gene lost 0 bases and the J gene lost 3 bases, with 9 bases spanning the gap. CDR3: CASSQDPGLYEQYF. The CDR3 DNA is TGCGCCAGCAGCCAAGATCCCGGACTCTACGAGCAGTACTTC.

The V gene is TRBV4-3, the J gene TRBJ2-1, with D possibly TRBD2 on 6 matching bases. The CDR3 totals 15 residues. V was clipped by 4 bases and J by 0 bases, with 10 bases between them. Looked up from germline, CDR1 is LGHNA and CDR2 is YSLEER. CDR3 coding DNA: TGCGCCAGCAGCCCCGGGACTCCCTCCTACAATGAGCAGTTCTTC. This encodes CASSPGTPSYNEQFF.

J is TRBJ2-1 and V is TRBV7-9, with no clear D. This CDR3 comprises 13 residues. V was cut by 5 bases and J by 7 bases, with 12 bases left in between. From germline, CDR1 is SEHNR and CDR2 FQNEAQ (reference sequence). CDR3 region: CASSTPLGNEQFF. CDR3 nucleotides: TGTGCCAGCAGCACCCCTTTAGGAAATGAGCAGTTCTTC.

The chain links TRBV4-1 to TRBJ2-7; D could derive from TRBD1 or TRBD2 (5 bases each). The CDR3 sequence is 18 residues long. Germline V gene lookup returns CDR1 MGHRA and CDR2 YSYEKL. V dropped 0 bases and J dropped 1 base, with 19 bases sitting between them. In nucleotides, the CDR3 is TGCGCCAGCAGCCAAGATCAAGGGGTCTGGGACCCGTCCTACGAGCAGTACTTC. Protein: CASSQDQGVWDPSYEQYF.

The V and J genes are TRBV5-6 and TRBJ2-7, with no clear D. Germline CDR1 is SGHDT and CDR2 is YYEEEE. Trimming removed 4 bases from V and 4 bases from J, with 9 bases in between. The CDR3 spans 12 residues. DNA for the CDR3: TGTGCCAGCAGCGGCCTATCTTACGAGCAGTACTTC. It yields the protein CASSGLSYEQYF.

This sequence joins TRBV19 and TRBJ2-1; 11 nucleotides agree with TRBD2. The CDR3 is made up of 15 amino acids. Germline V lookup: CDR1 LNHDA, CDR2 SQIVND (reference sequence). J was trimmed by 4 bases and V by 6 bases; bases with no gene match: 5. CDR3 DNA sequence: TGTGCCAGTAGGCCGGGACTAGCGGAATACAATGAGCAGTTCTTC. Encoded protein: CASRPGLAEYNEQFF.

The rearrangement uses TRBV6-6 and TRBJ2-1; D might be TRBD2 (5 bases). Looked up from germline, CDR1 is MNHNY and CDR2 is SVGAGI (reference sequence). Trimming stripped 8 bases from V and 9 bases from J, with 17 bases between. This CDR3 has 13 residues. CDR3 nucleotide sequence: TGTGCCAGCCGCCTCCCCCGGGGTAGTGAGCAGTTCTTC. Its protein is CASRLPRGSEQFF.